This T cell receptor beta chain was recovered during a study of T cell repertoires in cytomegalovirus infection. Background on the study: Through public TCR beta signatures, both CMV infection and matching HLA type were indicated.

About this clonotype itself: As yet, its antigen is unknown.

Study-level results: Carriage of CMV together with the relevant HLA was identifiable through cumulative public TCR beta family frequency.

TCRdb recomputed calls from the reads with MiXCR, one row per CDR3 protein. The table shows some 300,000 distinct CDR3 sequences, with roughly 9.3% occurring only once. The length of the CDR3 is 14 residues. The V and J ends lost 8 bases and 2 bases, in that order; junction bases with no gene match: 8. In germline, CDR1 is SQVTM, CDR2 ANQGSEA. The sequenced sample consisted of PBMCs. The TCR was taken from a human donor in good health (CMV status not recorded). Some clones in this sample may be carry-over from other donors' samples. The V gene is TRBV29-1, the J gene TRBJ2-3; 9 bases match TRBD2. The CDR3 protein is CSTHLAGFTDTQYF. CDR3 nucleotides: TGCAGCACCCACCTAGCGGGGTTCACAGATACGCAGTATTTT.